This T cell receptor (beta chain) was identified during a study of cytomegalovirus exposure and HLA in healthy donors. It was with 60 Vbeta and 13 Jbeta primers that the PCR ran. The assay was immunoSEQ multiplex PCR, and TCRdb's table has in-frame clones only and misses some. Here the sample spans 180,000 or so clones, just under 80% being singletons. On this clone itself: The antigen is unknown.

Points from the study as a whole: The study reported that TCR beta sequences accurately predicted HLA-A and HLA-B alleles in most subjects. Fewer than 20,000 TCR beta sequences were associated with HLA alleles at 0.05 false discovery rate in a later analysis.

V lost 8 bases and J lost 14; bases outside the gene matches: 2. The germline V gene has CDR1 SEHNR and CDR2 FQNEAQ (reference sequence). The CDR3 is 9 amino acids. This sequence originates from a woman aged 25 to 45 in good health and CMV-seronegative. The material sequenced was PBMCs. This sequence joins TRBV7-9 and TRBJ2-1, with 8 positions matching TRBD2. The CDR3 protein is CASPGGEFF. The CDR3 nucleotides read TGTGCCAGCCCGGGGGGGGAGTTCTTC.